This note documents a single T cell receptor (beta chain) sequence. Per the authors' pipeline: Reference gene primer amplification in the assay estimated nucleated cell counts. Only in-frame clones appear in the TCRdb table, and some are missing; sequencing was by immunoSEQ multiplex PCR. V, J and clone size were drawn from that table, and D and trimming were deduced from the DNA. The profile shows 450,000 or so clones, nearly 90% of them singletons. Followed longitudinally, the Seattle patients had been enrolled during active infection. The CDR3 runs to 13 residues. The germline V gene has CDR1 LNHDA and CDR2 SQIVND (reference sequence). The V end lost 6 bases, the J end lost 1 base, and 10 bases lay between the germline ends. The data were taken from a study of blood T cell repertoires in COVID-19.

This sequence joins TRBV19 and TRBJ2-7; tentative D call: TRBD1 (6 bases). Sequences were obtained from peripheral blood. The clonotype originates from a man aged 18 to 30 with COVID-19, enrolled during active disease. The CDR3 sequence: CASSTGQSYEQYF. CDR3 coding DNA: TGTGCCAGTAGCACTGGACAGTCCTACGAGCAGTACTTC.